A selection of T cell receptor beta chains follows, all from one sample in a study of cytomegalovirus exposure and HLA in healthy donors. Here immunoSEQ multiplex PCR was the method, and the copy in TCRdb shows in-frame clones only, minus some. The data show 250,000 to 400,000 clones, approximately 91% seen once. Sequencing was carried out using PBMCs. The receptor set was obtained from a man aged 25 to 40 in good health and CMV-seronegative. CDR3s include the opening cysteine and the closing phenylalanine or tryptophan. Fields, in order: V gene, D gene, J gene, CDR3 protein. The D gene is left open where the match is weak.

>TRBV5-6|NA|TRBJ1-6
CASSLTTGFAPLHF
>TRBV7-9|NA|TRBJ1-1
CASSLVLQVEAFF
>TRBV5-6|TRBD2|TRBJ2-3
CASRTTSGGTDTQYF
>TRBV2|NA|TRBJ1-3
CASSVTGHSGNTIYF
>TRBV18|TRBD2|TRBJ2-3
CASSPVAGGQDTQYF
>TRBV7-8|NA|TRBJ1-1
CASSAGGAEAFF
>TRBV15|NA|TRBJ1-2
CATSRDTGRNYGYTF
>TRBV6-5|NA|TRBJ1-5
CASSFGGSGQPQHF
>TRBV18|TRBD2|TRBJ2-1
CASSGSGGNNEQFF
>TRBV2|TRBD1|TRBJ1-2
CASSEYSPGTGDYGYTF
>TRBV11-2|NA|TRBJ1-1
CASSPQRASSVNTEAFF
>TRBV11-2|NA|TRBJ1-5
CASSFEWGGAGNQPQHF
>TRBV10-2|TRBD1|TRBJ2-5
CASSLWTGGGDQYF
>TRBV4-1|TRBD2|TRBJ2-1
CASSPLTSGEYNEQFF
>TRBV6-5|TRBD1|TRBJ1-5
CASSRTGPNQPQHF
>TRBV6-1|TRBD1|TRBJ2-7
CASSEGGTGGREQYF
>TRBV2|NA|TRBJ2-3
CASSVPVPGTDTQYF
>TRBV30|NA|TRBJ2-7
CAWVRDSYEQYF
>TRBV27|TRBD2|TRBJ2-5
CASSPRTSGGAFSQETQYF
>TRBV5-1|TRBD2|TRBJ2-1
CASSLVAGPYNEQFF
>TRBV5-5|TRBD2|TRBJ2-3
CASNMILAGGTDTQYF
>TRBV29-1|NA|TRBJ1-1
CSVEALLGAVNTEAFF
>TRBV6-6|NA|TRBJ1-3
CASSYPVSSGNTIYF
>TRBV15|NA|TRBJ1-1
CATSRDRGMVNRNTEAFF
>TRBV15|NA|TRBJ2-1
CATSGDASGAYNEQFF
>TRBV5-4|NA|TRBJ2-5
CASSPGQRVETQYF
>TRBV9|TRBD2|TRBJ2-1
CASSVSPGGRAYNEQFF
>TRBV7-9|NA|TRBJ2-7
CASSLREVYEQYF
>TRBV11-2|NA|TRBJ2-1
CASSLSHGTYNEQFF
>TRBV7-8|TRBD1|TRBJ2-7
CASSPDRVDLYEQYF
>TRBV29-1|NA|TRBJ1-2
CSVAAGLNYGYTF
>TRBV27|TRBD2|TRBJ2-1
CASSFWGGSYNEQFF
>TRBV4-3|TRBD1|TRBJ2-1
CASSSTGAYYNEQFF
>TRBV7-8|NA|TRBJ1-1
CASSLGFRGSTEAFF
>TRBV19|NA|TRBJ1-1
CASSIDTSRNTEAFF
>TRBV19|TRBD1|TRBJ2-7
CASRKGQGAYEQYF
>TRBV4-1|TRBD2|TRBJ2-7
CASSQEGLAPYEQYF
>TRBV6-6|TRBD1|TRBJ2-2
CASSGQENTGELFF
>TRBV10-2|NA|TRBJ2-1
CATSPTGTNEQFF
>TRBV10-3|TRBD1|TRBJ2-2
CAISESTGGPNTGELFF
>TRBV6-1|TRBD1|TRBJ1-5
CASIQGNGQPQHF
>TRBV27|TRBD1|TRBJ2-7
CASRLGTGTYEQYF
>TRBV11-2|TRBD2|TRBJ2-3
CASSLILAGVDTQYF
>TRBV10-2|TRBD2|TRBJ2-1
CASSETWTSSYNEQFF
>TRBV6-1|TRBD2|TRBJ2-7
CASSAETSGGLEQYF
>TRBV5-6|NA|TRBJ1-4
CASAEATNEKLFF
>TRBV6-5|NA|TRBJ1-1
CASSLTGNTEAFF
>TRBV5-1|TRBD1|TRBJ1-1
CASSLFDRVGVGNTEAFF
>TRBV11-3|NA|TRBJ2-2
CASSLGQTNTGELFF
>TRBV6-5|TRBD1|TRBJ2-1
CASSSDRGVYNEQFF
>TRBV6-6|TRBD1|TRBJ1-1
CATNRGTEAFF
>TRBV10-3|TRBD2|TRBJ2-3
CAISLAGSTDTQYF
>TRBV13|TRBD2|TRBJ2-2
CASSFVLAGGPGTGELFF
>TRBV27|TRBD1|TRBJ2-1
CASRRGQPFDEQFF
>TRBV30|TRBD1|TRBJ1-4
CAWSDDRGVGEKLFF
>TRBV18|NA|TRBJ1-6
CASSRDGGSSPLHF
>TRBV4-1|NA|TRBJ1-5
CASSQEGRVVQPQHF
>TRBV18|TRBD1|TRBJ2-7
CASSPGQGAWLGSYEQYF
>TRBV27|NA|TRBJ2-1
CASSLLPGNEQFF